The subject of this entry is one T cell receptor beta chain. This sample was included in a study of blood T cell repertoires in COVID-19. Profiling relied on immunoSEQ multiplex PCR, and the TCRdb table lists in-frame clones only, not all of them. The sample includes fewer than 400,000 clones, approximately 81% of them seen just once. The sequenced sample consisted of PBMCs or T cells enriched from blood (not recorded which). The receptor's source is a woman aged 30 to 39 who had been exposed to COVID-19.

CDR3 loop: CASTGMVDSNQPQHF. For the CDR3, the DNA is TGTGCCAGCACGGGTATGGTCGATAGCAATCAGCCCCAGCATTTT. The rearrangement joins TRBV25-1 to TRBJ1-5; D gene unclear. CDR3 length equals 15 residues. CDR1 is MGHDK and CDR2 is SYGVNS in the germline V gene. V lost 7 bases and J lost 0, with 13 bases in between. The full variable domain, in which reference TRBV25-1 and TRBJ1-5 provide the parts outside the CDR3, is EADIYQTPRYLVIGTGKKITLECSQTMGHDKMYWYQQDPGMELHLIHYSYGVNSTEKGDLSSESTVSRIRTEHFPLTLESARPSHTSQYLCASTGMVDSNQPQHFGDGTRLSIL.